Below, 26 T cell receptor beta chains from the same sample are listed, as sequenced in a study of cytomegalovirus exposure and HLA in healthy donors. This PCR relied on a set of 60 Vbeta primers and 13 Jbeta primers. The data were produced by immunoSEQ multiplex PCR, yet TCRdb's version contains in-frame clones alone and is incomplete. The sample lists about 120,000 clones; 75% were seen once. Sequenced input: PBMCs. These receptor sequences come from a woman between 40 and 55 years old in good health and CMV-seropositive.

The rearrangement links TRBV27 to TRBJ1-5; the D gene is possibly TRBD1 (5 bases). CDR1 MNHEY and CDR2 SMNVEV come from the germline V gene (reference sequence). The length of the CDR3 is 15 residues. V lost 6 bases and J lost 0, with 12 bases in between. The CDR3, as DNA: TGTGCCAGCAGACGGACACCTCATAGCAATCAGCCCCAGCATTTT. The encoded protein is CASRRTPHSNQPQHF.

The DNA for the CDR3 is TGTGCCTGGACCGTCGGGGGGGGAAGGGATGGCTACACCTTC. Encoded protein: CAWTVGGGRDGYTF. J is TRBJ1-2 and V is TRBV30; weak D call: TRBD1 (5 bases). The CDR3 runs to 14 residues. Looked up from germline, CDR1 is GTSNPN and CDR2 is SVGIG (reference sequence). V was clipped by 4 bases and J by 6 bases, with 18 bases between them. Supplemented by reference TRBV30 and TRBJ1-2, the full variable domain reads SQTIHQWPATLVQPVGSPLSLECTVEGTSNPNLYWYRQAAGRGLQLLFYSVGIGQISSEVPQNLSASRPQDRQFILSSKKLLLSDSGFYLCAWTVGGGRDGYTFGSGTRLTVV.

This clone was seen a single time. The CDR3 DNA sequence: TGTGCCAGCAGCTTGTCCAGGGGGACTAATGAAAAACTGTTTTTT. The encoded protein is CASSLSRGTNEKLFF. The rearrangement uses TRBV7-8 and TRBJ1-4; 7 nucleotides match TRBD1. This CDR3 is built from 15 residues. The trim removed 3 bases at V and 2 bases at J, leaving 3 bases unmatched. Per germline, CDR1 SGHVS and CDR2 FQNEAQ.

The chain links TRBV6-4 to TRBJ2-6; D possibly corresponds to TRBD1 (6 bases). Trimming took off 2 bases at V and 4 bases at J, with 12 bases between the two ends. The CDR3 runs to 16 residues. Germline-derived CDR1 and CDR2 are MRHNA and SNTAGT. CDR3: CASSDRGGTGANVLTF. CDR3 bases: TGTGCCAGCAGTGACCGAGGGGGAACGGGGGCCAACGTCCTGACTTTC.

The chain joins TRBV15 to TRBJ2-3, with D perhaps matching TRBD1 (6 bases). The V and J ends lost 3 bases and 1 base respectively, with 8 bases between them. CDR1 LNHNV and CDR2 YYDKDF come from the germline V gene (reference sequence). There are 14 residues in the CDR3. The CDR3 spells CATSRGAGTDTQYF. The CDR3 DNA reads as TGTGCCACCAGCAGGGGGGCCGGCACAGATACGCAGTATTTT.

The chain joins TRBV6-6 to TRBJ1-4; TRBD1 might be the D (6 bases). V lost 5 bases, J lost 7 bases, and 11 bases lay in between. CDR3 length: 13 residues. Germline V gene data show CDR1 as MNHNY and CDR2 as SVGAGI (reference sequence). The CDR3 DNA sequence: TGTGCCAGCAGTCCAGGGGTCCCTGAAAAACTGTTTTTT. Translated, it gives CASSPGVPEKLFF.

V and J are TRBV28 and TRBJ1-4, with D tentatively TRBD1 (6 bases). V lost 3 bases and J 10 bases, leaving 9 bases between the germline ends. The CDR3 runs 12 residues. Germline CDR1 and CDR2: MDHEN and SYDVKM. CDR3 region: CASSFSGVKLFF. Here the CDR3 DNA reads TGTGCCAGCAGTTTTTCAGGGGTAAAACTGTTTTTT.

The chain couples TRBV27 to TRBJ1-5; D is unresolved. There are 13 residues in the CDR3. V was shortened by 3 bases and J by 5 bases, with 8 bases between the two germline ends. CDR1 and CDR2 from the germline V gene are MNHEY and SMNVEV (reference sequence). CDR3 in amino acids: CASSFGGYQPQHF. DNA of the CDR3: TGTGCCAGCAGTTTCGGCGGATATCAGCCCCAGCATTTT.

The CDR3 DNA is TGTGCCAGCAGCTTAGCCAGAGACAGGGTATCACCCCTCCACTTT. Translating it yields CASSLARDRVSPLHF. The chain carries TRBV7-2 and TRBJ1-6; 7 bases are a match to TRBD1. This CDR3 has 15 amino acids. Per the germline V gene, CDR1 is SGHTA and CDR2 is FQGNSA. V dropped 0 bases and J dropped 10; count of bases not matched to a gene: 6.

This clone was seen only a few times. The chain carries TRBV5-5 and TRBJ2-3; perhaps TRBD1 as D (6 bases). Trimming shortened V by 0 bases and J by 9 bases, and 8 bases separated the two germline ends. Germline V gives CDR1 SGHKS, CDR2 YYEKEE (reference sequence). The CDR3 totals 12 residues. CDR3 DNA sequence: TGTGCCAGCAGCTTGGAGACAGGCACGCAGTATTTT. Translation: CASSLETGTQYF.

This sequence joins TRBV7-8 and TRBJ1-1; maybe TRBD1 (6 bases). The CDR3 loop spans 12 amino acids. Germline V CDR1 and CDR2: SGHVS, FQNEAQ. Deletions cut 5 bases from V and 10 bases from J, with 14 bases between. CDR3 region: CASSRSGGVAFF. As DNA, the CDR3 is TGTGCCAGCAGCCGCTCGGGGGGCGTAGCTTTCTTT.

This clone was seen more than once but under ten times. The CDR3 DNA reads TGTGCCAGCAGTTCCCGGACTAACTCCTACGAGCAGTACTTC. Translation: CASSSRTNSYEQYF. This chain uses TRBV11-2 with TRBJ2-7; D possibly corresponds to TRBD2 (6 bases). V shed 6 bases and J shed 0 bases, with 12 bases lying between them. In germline, CDR1 is SGHAT, CDR2 FQNNGV. This CDR3 comprises 14 residues.

This clone was picked up one time. V is TRBV6-1 and J is TRBJ2-7; D is undetermined. Germline CDR1 is MNHNS and CDR2 is SASEGT. The CDR3 is made up of 12 amino acids. The V gene lost 5 bases and the J gene lost 1 base, with 6 bases spanning the gap. The CDR3 region has the DNA TGTGCCAGCAGTTTTCAATCCTACGAGCAGTACTTC. Translating it yields CASSFQSYEQYF.

This clone was recorded once. The chain employs TRBV13 and TRBJ1-1; D gene ambiguous. The CDR3 runs 13 residues. Germline assignment: CDR1 PRHDT and CDR2 FYEKMQ (reference sequence). V shed 5 bases and J shed 0 bases, with 7 bases lying between them. CDR3 nucleotide sequence: TGTGCCAGCAGCGGTCCTATGAACACTGAAGCTTTCTTT. Translation: CASSGPMNTEAFF. The full variable domain, in which reference TRBV13 and TRBJ1-1 provide the parts outside the CDR3, is AAGVIQSPRHLIKEKRETATLKCYPIPRHDTVYWYQQGPGQDPQFLISFYEKMQSDKGSIPDRFSAQQFSDYHSELNMSSLELGDSALYFCASSGPMNTEAFFGQGTRLTVV.

The rearrangement joins TRBV9 to TRBJ2-2; 9 nucleotides line up with TRBD2. J was trimmed by 6 bases and V by 4 bases; bases with no gene match: 7. The germline V gene has CDR1 SGDLS and CDR2 YYNGEE. There are 15 residues in the CDR3. The DNA of the CDR3 is TGTGCCAGCAGCTTAGCGGGAGTTAAGGCCGGGGAGCTGTTTTTT. It translates to CASSLAGVKAGELFF.

V is TRBV9 and J is TRBJ1-1; D is uncertain. There are 14 residues in the CDR3. V was clipped by 0 bases and J by 8 bases, with 14 bases between them. The germline gives CDR1 SGDLS, CDR2 YYNGEE. The chain's CDR3 is CASSVAEGTTEAFF. CDR3 nucleotide sequence: TGTGCCAGCAGCGTAGCCGAGGGTACCACCGAAGCTTTCTTT.

This clone occurred a few times. The V gene is TRBV19, the J gene TRBJ1-5; TRBD1 is a possible D gene (5 bases). V lost 6 bases and J 6 bases, leaving 18 bases between the germline ends. CDR1 and CDR2 from the germline V gene are LNHDA and SQIVND (reference sequence). The CDR3 spans 15 residues. CDR3 protein: CASSPVGGSGQPQHF. Here the CDR3 DNA reads TGTGCCAGTAGCCCCGTGGGGGGGTCGGGTCAGCCCCAGCATTTT.

The chain employs TRBV27 and TRBJ2-7; 12 positions match TRBD2. Germline CDR1 MNHEY, CDR2 SMNVEV (reference sequence). The junction had 4 bases not matched to a gene; V was cut back by 5 bases and J by 2 bases. The CDR3 totals 15 residues. This CDR3 is CASSPRTSGTYEQYF. DNA of the CDR3: TGTGCCAGCAGTCCCCGGACTAGCGGGACCTACGAGCAGTACTTC.

This chain connects TRBV6-1 to TRBJ2-7; D is possibly TRBD2 (6 bases). The V end lost 11 bases, the J end lost 4 bases, and 24 bases lay between the germline ends. The CDR3 is 15 amino acids. Germline lookup yields CDR1 MNHNS and CDR2 SASEGT. The CDR3 region is CAGCIDGGVVYEQYF. CDR3 nucleotides: TGTGCCGGCTGCATCGATGGCGGGGTGGTGTACGAGCAGTACTTC.

The chain has TRBV5-4 and TRBJ2-3, with a possible D match to TRBD1 (6 bases). Trimming pared 5 bases from V and 0 bases from J, leaving 16 bases between. The germline gives CDR1 SGHNT, CDR2 YYREEE (reference sequence). CDR3 length: 16 amino acids. This CDR3 reads CASSQGGSGSTDTQYF. The CDR3 DNA sequence: TGTGCCAGCAGTCAAGGGGGAAGTGGAAGCACAGATACGCAGTATTTT.

The chain recombines TRBV14 with TRBJ2-1; D is uncertain. Germline V gives CDR1 SGHDN, CDR2 FVKESK. This CDR3 is 13 amino acids long. V lost 1 base and J 4 bases, leaving 5 bases between the germline ends. CDR3 region: CASSQGLYNEQFF. The CDR3 DNA is TGTGCCAGCAGCCAAGGCCTATACAATGAGCAGTTCTTC.

The chain uses TRBV9 and TRBJ2-5; tentatively, D is TRBD1 (6 bases). Trimming took 5 bases from V and 2 from J, leaving 16 bases between them. This CDR3 is built from 15 residues. Per germline, CDR1 SGDLS and CDR2 YYNGEE. CDR3 coding DNA: TGTGCCAGCAGAAAGGGGGAGACCAATCAAGAGACCCAGTACTTC. This sequence encodes CASRKGETNQETQYF.

This sequence joins TRBV2 and TRBJ2-7; the D gene is possibly TRBD1 (6 bases). The CDR3 runs 13 residues. Germline values: CDR1 SNHLY, CDR2 FYNNEI. Trimming pared 3 bases from V and 1 base from J, leaving 7 bases between. CDR3 region: CASSETGSYEQYF. The CDR3 DNA reads TGTGCCAGCAGTGAGACAGGATCCTACGAGCAGTACTTC.

The V gene is TRBV4-2, the J gene TRBJ2-3, with 12 nucleotides matching TRBD2. The CDR3 length is 18 residues. From germline, CDR1 is LGHNA and CDR2 YNFKEQ. The V and J ends lost 0 bases and 4 bases, in that order; junction bases with no gene match: 8. CDR3: CASSQDGSSGGGADTQYF. The CDR3 nucleotides read TGTGCCAGCAGCCAAGACGGGTCTAGCGGGGGGGGTGCAGATACGCAGTATTTT.

In its sample, this clone was seen a few times. This chain connects TRBV29-1 to TRBJ2-1; 8 bases agree with TRBD2. This CDR3 contains 14 residues. V shed 7 bases and J 3 bases; nucleotides not matched to a gene: 8. From germline, CDR1 is SQVTM and CDR2 ANQGSEA. This chain's CDR3 is CSAAGLELYNEQFF. The CDR3 DNA is TGCAGCGCTGCGGGACTAGAACTCTACAATGAGCAGTTCTTC.

This chain uses TRBV5-1 with TRBJ2-1; 7 nucleotides agree with TRBD2. The germline V gene encodes CDR1 SGHRS and CDR2 YFSETQ. The junction had 7 bases not matched to a gene; V was cut back by 4 bases and J by 0 bases. The CDR3 covers 16 residues. CDR3 sequence: CASSRTSAGSYNEQFF. The CDR3 region has the DNA TGCGCCAGCAGCCGAACTAGCGCCGGCTCCTACAATGAGCAGTTCTTC.